This entry lists 26 T cell receptor beta chains sequenced from one sample in a study of T cells after yellow fever vaccination. Each CDR3 protein gets one entry after TCRdb re-called the 5' RACE reads with MiXCR. The repertoire holds under 600,000 distinct CDR3 sequences, with roughly 14% as singletons. The specimen comprised PBMCs, sampled on the day of the yellow fever booster vaccination. The receptor set was obtained from a man aged 25 to 45 who received the YFV17D yellow fever vaccine.

There are a few counts of this clonotype. V usage is TRBV21-1 and J usage is TRBJ2-7; TRBD1, the table's D call, was not compared with the DNA. TRBV21-1 is described as a pseudogene. There are 15 residues in the CDR3. The chain's CDR3 is CAIGRGGRGSYEQYF. The CDR3 DNA is TGTGCCATCGGCCGGGGTGGACGGGGATCCTACGAGCAGTACTTC.

This chain joins TRBV20-1 and TRBJ2-1; 8 nucleotides agree with TRBD2. Germline CDR1 is DFQATT and CDR2 is SNEGSKA (reference sequence). The CDR3 covers 15 residues. J gave up 10 bases and V 3 bases, and 14 bases lay outside the gene matches. CDR3 protein: CSARWGGLAGMEQFF. In nucleotides, the CDR3 is TGCAGTGCTAGGTGGGGGGGCCTAGCGGGCATGGAGCAGTTCTTC.

The J gene is TRBJ2-5, the V gene TRBV11-2, with D perhaps TRBD2 (5 bases). This CDR3 spans 18 amino acids. V was pared by 5 bases and J by 7 bases, with 29 bases between. The germline V gene has CDR1 SGHAT and CDR2 FQNNGV. The DNA of the CDR3 is TGTGCCAGCAGCCCTCTAATTTCCGGGATAACCCAAAATGGGACCCAGTACTTC. Residues: CASSPLISGITQNGTQYF. Combining the CDR3 with reference TRBV11-2 and TRBJ2-5 gives the whole variable domain EAGVAQSPRYKIIEKRQSVAFWCNPISGHATLYWYQQILGQGPKLLIQFQNNGVVDDSQLPKDRFSAERLKGVDSTLKIQPAKLEDSAVYLCASSPLISGITQNGTQYFGPGTRLLVL.

The chain has TRBV20-1 and TRBJ1-6; D is unclear. Germline V gene lookup returns CDR1 DFQATT and CDR2 SNEGSKA (reference sequence). Trimming pared 5 bases from V and 9 bases from J, leaving 20 bases between. The CDR3 is made up of 15 amino acids. The CDR3 DNA follows: TGCAGTGCTCTCTCGACCTTCACCGCGGGTTCACCCCTCCACTTT. It translates to CSALSTFTAGSPLHF.

The chain links TRBV5-1 to TRBJ1-1; tentatively, D is TRBD1 (5 bases). The ends were cut back, 5 bases at V and 7 bases at J, with 15 bases in the middle. Germline loops: CDR1 SGHRS, CDR2 YFSETQ. This CDR3 contains 13 residues. As DNA, the CDR3 is TGCGCCAGCAGTTCCGCAGGGCGGATTGAAGCTTTCTTT. Translated: CASSSAGRIEAFF.

The chain links TRBV28 to TRBJ1-2; D is undetermined. The CDR3 runs to 11 residues. The V gene lost 5 bases and the J gene lost 8 bases, with 9 bases spanning the gap. Germline CDR1 reads MDHEN; CDR2 reads SYDVKM. The CDR3: CASSPLRGYTF. The CDR3 nucleotides read TGTGCCAGCAGTCCCCTCCGAGGCTACACCTTC.

The J gene is TRBJ2-1, the V gene TRBV6-2 or TRBV6-3, with D maybe TRBD2 (6 bases). CDR3 size: 17 residues. The V end was cut by 6 bases, the J end by 4 bases, with 22 bases between. Germline V lookup: CDR1 MNHEY, CDR2 SVGEGT. CDR3 sequence: CASSPAGPLAPYNEQFF. The DNA for the CDR3 is TGTGCCAGCAGCCCCGCGGGGCCGCTAGCTCCTTACAATGAGCAGTTCTTC.

This clonotype showed up just a few times. This chain joins TRBV12-3 or TRBV12-4 and TRBJ2-1, with TRBD2 matching over 13 bases. Trimming took 5 bases from V and 5 from J; bases not matched to a gene: 9. This CDR3 spans 17 amino acids. This chain's CDR3 is CASSVRLAGGSDNEQFF. The CDR3 DNA reads as TGTGCCAGCAGTGTCCGACTAGCGGGAGGTAGCGACAATGAGCAGTTCTTC.

This clonotype appeared a few times. The V gene is TRBV29-1, the J gene TRBJ2-3; 7 bases align to TRBD1. CDR3 size: 13 residues. CDR1 and CDR2 (germline): SQVTM, ANQGSEA. J lost 4 bases, V lost 5 bases, and 6 bases had no gene match. DNA for the CDR3: TGCAGCGTTTATACAGGGGAGCCAGATACGCAGTATTTT. Protein: CSVYTGEPDTQYF.

V gene TRBV7-2 combines with J gene TRBJ1-3; no definite D call. Germline CDR1 SGHTA, CDR2 FQGNSA. Between the trimmed V and J ends, which lost 2 bases and 3 bases, there was a span of 5 bases. The CDR3 spans 13 residues. CDR3 in DNA: TGTGCCAGCAGCTTAAGTATTGGAAACACCATATATTTT. It is translated as CASSLSIGNTIYF.

Only a few counts were recorded for this clonotype. The V call is TRBV5-5, the J call TRBJ2-2; 8 nucleotides agree with TRBD1. The CDR3 contains 17 residues. Germline trimming cut 4 bases from V and 7 bases from J; bases unmatched to any gene: 15. Germline V gene lookup returns CDR1 SGHKS and CDR2 YYEKEE (reference sequence). The CDR3 sequence is CASSTSGGAHGVGELFF. In nucleotides, the CDR3 is TGTGCCAGCAGCACCTCAGGGGGCGCACATGGGGTCGGGGAGCTGTTTTTT.

There are a few counts of this clonotype. This chain joins TRBV12-3 or TRBV12-4 and TRBJ2-1; 8 bases align to TRBD2. The CDR3 has 15 amino acids. After removal of 2 bases from V and 7 bases from J, the junction contained 7 bases not matched to a gene. The CDR3 loop is CASSLMSGRKNEQFF. In DNA, the CDR3 is TGTGCCAGCAGTTTAATGAGCGGGAGAAAGAATGAGCAGTTCTTC.

This clonotype was observed at least ten times. The rearrangement joins TRBV29-1 to TRBJ2-7; TRBD2 matches 8 bases. This CDR3 has 15 residues. The ends lost 6 bases at V and 3 bases at J; junction bases unmatched: 13. Looked up from germline, CDR1 is SQVTM and CDR2 is ANQGSEA. CDR3 sequence (DNA): TGCAGCGTCCGTATGGCCGGGACTAGAGTCTACGAGCAGTACTTC. Encoded protein: CSVRMAGTRVYEQYF.

A note on this clonotype: The junction departs from the called germline gene at one end, perhaps through a read error. The chain uses TRBV11-2 and TRBJ2-1, with TRBD2 matching 10 bases. CDR1 SGHAT and CDR2 FQNNGV come from the germline V gene. The CDR3 is 14 amino acids. The CDR3 sequence is CASTLGLADNEQFF. CDR3 bases: TGTGCCAGCACCTTAGGACTAGCGGACAATGAGCAGTTCTTC.

This clonotype was detected many times. The junction departs from germline at one end; a sequencing error may be responsible. The chain combines TRBV12-3 or TRBV12-4 with TRBJ2-3; perhaps TRBD1 as D (6 bases). The CDR3 extends over 14 amino acids. The DNA of the CDR3 is TGTGCCAGCAGCTTAGGCAGGGGCGCAGATACGCAGTATTTT. Residues: CASSLGRGADTQYF.

The chain combines TRBV2 with TRBJ2-2; D may be TRBD1 or TRBD2 (5 bases each). The CDR3 consists of 14 residues. Germline CDR1 and CDR2: SNHLY and FYNNEI. V dropped 4 bases and J dropped 5 bases, with 11 bases sitting between them. The CDR3 sequence: CASSVVGTTGELFF. CDR3 in DNA: TGTGCCAGCAGTGTGGTAGGGACGACCGGGGAGCTGTTTTTT.

The chain recombines TRBV12-3 or TRBV12-4 with TRBJ2-7, with 7 bases that match TRBD1. The CDR3 has 14 amino acids. J gave up 4 bases and V 6 bases, and 9 bases lay outside the gene matches. CDR3 sequence: CASRTGPRSYEQYF. CDR3 nucleotides: TGTGCCAGCAGGACAGGGCCCCGAAGTTACGAGCAGTACTTC.

This clonotype was seen a handful of times. The J gene is TRBJ2-1, the V gene TRBV20-1; D not certain. V was trimmed by 1 base and J by 6 bases, leaving 7 bases between them. Germline V gene lookup returns CDR1 DFQATT and CDR2 SNEGSKA (reference sequence). CDR3 length: 12 residues. The CDR3 protein is CSARGQLNEQFF. The CDR3 DNA sequence: TGCAGTGCTAGAGGACAACTCAATGAGCAGTTCTTC.

The chain links TRBV29-1 to TRBJ2-5; D is undetermined. The CDR3 is made up of 11 amino acids. The ends were cut back, 2 bases at V and 5 bases at J, with 6 bases in the middle. The germline V gene has CDR1 SQVTM and CDR2 ANQGSEA. CDR3 amino acids: CSVEKLETQYF. The CDR3 bases are TGCAGCGTTGAAAAGCTCGAGACCCAGTACTTC.

This clonotype was counted a single time. The chain employs TRBV19 and TRBJ2-3; tentatively, D is TRBD1 (5 bases). CDR3 size: 14 residues. Trimming pared 7 bases from V and 4 bases from J, leaving 15 bases between. Germline CDR1 is LNHDA and CDR2 is SQIVND (reference sequence). CDR3 in amino acids: CASTAGRGSDTQYF. The CDR3 coding sequence is TGTGCCAGTACAGCAGGGCGAGGCTCAGATACGCAGTATTTT.

This clonotype showed up just a few times. This chain joins TRBV20-1 and TRBJ2-3, with 13 bases fitting TRBD2. The germline gives CDR1 DFQATT, CDR2 SNEGSKA (reference sequence). The V segment lost 4 bases and the J segment 2 bases; nucleotides outside the gene matches: 3. CDR3 size: 15 residues. CDR3 DNA sequence: TGCAGTGCTACTGGGACTAGCGGGAACACAGATACGCAGTATTTT. Its translation: CSATGTSGNTDTQYF.

This clonotype was observed many times. This chain joins TRBV29-1 and TRBJ2-1; 7 bases align to TRBD1. Germline assignment: CDR1 SQVTM and CDR2 ANQGSEA. This CDR3 is 15 amino acids long. With 3 bases clipped from V and 4 bases from J, the junction kept 9 bases outside the gene matches. In DNA form, the CDR3 reads TGCAGCGTTGAGAGTACAGGGGAAGGATACAATGAGCAGTTCTTC. Protein product: CSVESTGEGYNEQFF.

This chain connects TRBV6-6 to TRBJ1-6, with a tentative D call TRBD1 (6 bases). Germline CDR1 MNHNY, CDR2 SVGAGI (reference sequence). Trimming shortened V by 4 bases and J by 3 bases, and 13 bases separated the two germline ends. This CDR3 region has 16 residues. In nucleotides, the CDR3 is TGTGCCAGCAGTTCATCGGACAGTCACTATAATTCACCCCTCCACTTT. It specifies CASSSSDSHYNSPLHF.

The sample holds many counts of this clonotype. This chain links TRBV5-1 with TRBJ2-3, with 8 bases matching TRBD2. V dropped 3 bases and J dropped 0; count of bases not matched to a gene: 6. Germline assignment: CDR1 SGHRS and CDR2 YFSETQ. This CDR3 comprises 16 residues. The CDR3 nucleotides are TGCGCCAGCAGCTCGTTAGCGGGATTTAGCACAGATACGCAGTATTTT. It codes for CASSSLAGFSTDTQYF.

CDR3 residues: CASSLYRPNTGELFF. In DNA form, the CDR3 reads TGTGCCAGCAGTTTATATCGGCCGAACACCGGGGAGCTGTTTTTT. This chain joins TRBV12-3 or TRBV12-4 and TRBJ2-2; D not resolved. Trimming shortened V by 2 bases and J by 0 bases, and 7 bases separated the two germline ends. The CDR3 has 15 residues.

There are a few counts of this clonotype. The chain couples TRBV6-1 to TRBJ2-3; no definite D call. The CDR3 spans 14 residues. Germline V CDR1 and CDR2: MNHNS, SASEGT. V dropped 2 bases and J dropped 3 bases, with 9 bases sitting between them. The CDR3 DNA is TGTGCCAGCAGTGAACAGAGAGCAACAGATACGCAGTATTTT. It specifies CASSEQRATDTQYF.